The 4 T cell receptor beta chains below were found in one sample sequenced in a study of CD8 T cells in Susac syndrome. An amount of RNA that ranged from about 0.45 to 1 ug was reverse transcribed with random hexamers. TCRdb fed the immunoSEQ multiplex PCR reads into MiXCR, producing one record per CDR3 protein. Here the sample spans almost 450,000 distinct CDR3 sequences, about 85% being singletons. Sequencing was performed on CD8+ T cells from PBMCs. These receptors all come from a human donor with multiple sclerosis.

The chain employs TRBV19 and TRBJ2-7, with D maybe TRBD2 (5 bases). CDR3 length equals 14 residues. CDR1 is LNHDA and CDR2 is SQIVND in the germline V gene (reference sequence). The V gene lost 3 bases and the J gene lost 3 bases, with 12 bases spanning the gap. The CDR3 DNA follows: TGTGCCAGTAGTATCGGTCCCGGGATCTACGAGCAGTACTTC. Translation gives CASSIGPGIYEQYF.

The chain is built from TRBV4-1 and TRBJ2-7, with D possibly matching TRBD2 (6 bases). CDR1 and CDR2 (germline): MGHRA, YSYEKL. This CDR3 contains 13 residues. V gave up 4 bases and J gave up 5 bases, with 12 bases separating them. The CDR3 nucleotides read TGCGCCAGCAGCCGGGAGGTAAAGGACGAGCAGTACTTC. This codes for CASSREVKDEQYF.

The chain is built from TRBV4-1 and TRBJ2-7, with 10 bases identical to TRBD1. V was pared by 0 bases and J by 4 bases, with 3 bases of the junction left unmatched. The CDR3 runs to 15 residues. CDR1 is MGHRA, CDR2 YSYEKL, per germline. CDR3 nucleotide sequence: TGCGCCAGCAGCCAAGATCCGGGACAGGGGTACGAGCAGTACTTC. Amino acid sequence: CASSQDPGQGYEQYF.

This chain joins TRBV30 and TRBJ1-2, with D possibly TRBD1 on 5 matching bases. Trimming cost V 4 bases and J 8 bases, with 11 bases left between them. CDR1 and CDR2 (germline): GTSNPN, SVGIG (reference sequence). The CDR3 totals 11 residues. CDR3 DNA sequence: TGTGCCTGGATTGCAGGGTGGGGCTACACCTTC. Its protein product is CAWIAGWGYTF.